The rows below give T cell receptor beta chains drawn from one sample of a study of beta chain features in type 1 diabetes. The table came from immunoSEQ multiplex PCR; TCRdb's copy has only in-frame clones and leaves some out. This table holds 150,000 or so clones, over 8.5% found once. The sequencing sample was made of central memory CD4+ T cells from blood. The receptors stem from a man aged 18 to 29 in good health. Each CDR3 is given with its conserved first and last residue. D genes are given only for firm matches. Rows may omit the clone size; those that give it use once, few, many or a size class.

J | V | size | D | DNA | CDR3
TRBJ1-6 | TRBV2 | few | - | TGTGCCAGCAGTGAGTCGGACAGAGGTTCCCCCCTCCACTTT | CASSESDRGSPLHF
TRBJ1-2 | TRBV4-2 | - | - | TGTGCCAGCAGCCAAGAACAAGGGGCCGACTATGGCTACACCTTC | CASSQEQGADYGYTF
TRBJ2-7 | TRBV25-1 | - | - | TGTGCCAACAGTCCTTCGGGGGTCTACGAGCAGTACTTC | CANSPSGVYEQYF
TRBJ1-2 | TRBV28 | - | TRBD1 | TGTGCCAGCAGACCGGGACAGGCCTTCTATGGCTACACCTTC | CASRPGQAFYGYTF
TRBJ2-1 | TRBV4-3 | many | - | TGCGCCAGCAGCCCCCGTAGGGATGAGCAGTTCTTC | CASSPRRDEQFF
TRBJ2-7 | TRBV7-2 | few | - | TGTGCCAGCAGCCCCGGGCAGTCCTACGAGCAGTACTTC | CASSPGQSYEQYF
TRBJ2-3 | TRBV7-7 | - | - | TGTGCCAGCAGCTCAAAAGGCGCCCCCACAGATACGCAGTATTTT | CASSSKGAPTDTQYF
TRBJ2-7 | TRBV14 | few | TRBD1 | TGTGCCAGCAGACAAACGGGACAGGGCTACGAGCAGTACTTC | CASRQTGQGYEQYF
TRBJ2-7 | TRBV27 | - | TRBD1 | TGTGCCAGCAGTTTATCGCTCTACCGGGACAGGTTTTACGAGCAGTACTTC | CASSLSLYRDRFYEQYF
TRBJ2-4 | TRBV2 | - | TRBD1 | TGTGCCAGCAGAGAGGGACAGAACATTCAGTACTTC | CASREGQNIQYF
TRBJ1-5 | TRBV29-1 | - | - | TGCAGCGTTGGTAGGGCTGGTGAGCCCCAGCATTTT | CSVGRAGEPQHF
TRBJ2-1 | TRBV4-3 | - | TRBD2 | TGCGCCAGCAGCCCAGGAAGAGGGGGACTAGCTGCAAATGAGCAGTTCTTC | CASSPGRGGLAANEQFF
TRBJ1-1 | TRBV7-9 | many | - | TGTGCCAGCAGCATGAGCGGCAGTGGGTACACTGAAGCTTTCTTT | CASSMSGSGYTEAFF
TRBJ2-7 | TRBV7-9 | - | TRBD1 | TGTGCCAGCAGTTTTTGGGGACAGGGGGCAACAGGAGAGCAGTACTTC | CASSFWGQGATGEQYF
TRBJ2-5 | TRBV7-2 | few | - | TGTGCCAGCAGCCCCCAGGGAATGGAGACCCAGTACTTC | CASSPQGMETQYF
TRBJ2-5 | TRBV18 | - | - | TGTGCCAGCTCACCCCTTCCGGTAGGACGTGCCCAGTACTTC | CASSPLPVGRAQYF
TRBJ2-7 | TRBV9 | few | TRBD1 | TGTGCCAGCAGCGGTAGTGCTTCGACAGGGGGGCCCTACGAGCAGTACTTC | CASSGSASTGGPYEQYF
TRBJ1-2 | TRBV30 | - | - | TGTGCCTGGAGTGTGGGAGGTGGCTACACCTTC | CAWSVGGGYTF
TRBJ1-5 | TRBV29-1 | few | - | TGCAGCGTTTCCCCATCATCCGGTCAGCCCCAGCATTTT | CSVSPSSGQPQHF
TRBJ2-7 | TRBV7-3 | few | - | TGTGCCAGCAGCTTAAATGGCAACTACGAGCAGTACTTC | CASSLNGNYEQYF
TRBJ2-2 | TRBV10-3 | - | - | TGTGCCATCACTGCGAACTCGATAAACACCGGGGAGCTGTTTTTT | CAITANSINTGELFF
TRBJ1-3 | TRBV25-1 | - | - | TGTGCCAGCAGTGAATCGGCAGGGTACGGAAACACCATATATTTT | CASSESAGYGNTIYF
TRBJ1-1 | TRBV7-8 | few | - | TGTGCCAGCAGCCTTTCCATAGCCGGGACAAGGGCTTTCTTT | CASSLSIAGTRAFF
TRBJ2-7 | TRBV15 | - | - | TGTGCCACCAGCAAGCAGGGGAACTACGAGCAGTACTTC | CATSKQGNYEQYF
TRBJ2-3 | TRBV20-1 | few | - | TGCAGTGCTAACAGGATTGATACGCAGTATTTT | CSANRIDTQYF
TRBJ2-7 | TRBV7-6 | - | - | TGTGCCAGCAGCTTAGGGCATCGGGCTAGCGAGCAGTACTTC | CASSLGHRASEQYF
TRBJ1-6 | TRBV30 | few | - | TGTGCCTGGAGAGCCTCCGGACAGAGCTCCTATAATTCACCCCTCCACTTT | CAWRASGQSSYNSPLHF